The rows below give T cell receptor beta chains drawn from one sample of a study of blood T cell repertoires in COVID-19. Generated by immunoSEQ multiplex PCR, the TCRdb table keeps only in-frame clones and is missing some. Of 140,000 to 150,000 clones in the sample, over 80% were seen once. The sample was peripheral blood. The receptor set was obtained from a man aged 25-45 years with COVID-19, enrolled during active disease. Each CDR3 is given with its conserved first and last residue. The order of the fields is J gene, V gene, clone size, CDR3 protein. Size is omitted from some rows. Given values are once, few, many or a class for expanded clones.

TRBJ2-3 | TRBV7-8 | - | CASKTGSLAETQYF
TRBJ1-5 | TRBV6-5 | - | CASSYTGDQPQHF
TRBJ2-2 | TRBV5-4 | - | CASSLGDRVSGELFF
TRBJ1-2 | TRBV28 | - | CASSLSGRGMDYGYTF
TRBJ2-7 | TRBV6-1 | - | CASSEGIWDTIYEQYF
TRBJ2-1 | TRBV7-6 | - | CAIQTLSWGQGNEQFF
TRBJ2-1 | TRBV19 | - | CASSMIDLAVNYNEQFF
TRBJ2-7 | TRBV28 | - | CASIQGTGYYEQYF
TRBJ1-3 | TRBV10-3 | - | CAISERGARGNTIYF
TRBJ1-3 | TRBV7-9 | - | CASSREAGAGNTIYF
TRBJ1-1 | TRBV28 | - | CASSSPGTGVPSVAFF
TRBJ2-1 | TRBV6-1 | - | CASSEAVPSLNEQFF
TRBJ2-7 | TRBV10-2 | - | CASSESALAGGIF
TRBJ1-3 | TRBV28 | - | CASRQGARNTIYF
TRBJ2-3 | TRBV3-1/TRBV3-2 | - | CASSSGAGEVIDTQYF
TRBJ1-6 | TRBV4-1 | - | CASSQGQDNSPLHF
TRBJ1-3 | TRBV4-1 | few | CASSQRQGSAGNTIYF
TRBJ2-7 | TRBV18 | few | CASSPYQTNTAYEQYF
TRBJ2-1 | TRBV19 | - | CASTLNSGILDEQFF
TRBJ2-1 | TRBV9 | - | CASSRQGKWANEQFF
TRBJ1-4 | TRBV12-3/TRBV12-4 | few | CASSRRRNEKLFF
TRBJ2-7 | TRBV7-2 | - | CASSSTPSYEQYF
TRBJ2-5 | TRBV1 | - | CTSSQEILSGRAPFQETQYF
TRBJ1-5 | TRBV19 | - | CASSTRGRFQPQHF
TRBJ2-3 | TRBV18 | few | CASSREGRGDTDTQYF
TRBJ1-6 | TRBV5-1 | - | CASSLRTGGNSPLHF
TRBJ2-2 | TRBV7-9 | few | CASSVPGVFIGELFF
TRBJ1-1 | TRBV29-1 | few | CSASKGGDRTEAFF
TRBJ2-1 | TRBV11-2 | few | CASSPDSSYNEQFF